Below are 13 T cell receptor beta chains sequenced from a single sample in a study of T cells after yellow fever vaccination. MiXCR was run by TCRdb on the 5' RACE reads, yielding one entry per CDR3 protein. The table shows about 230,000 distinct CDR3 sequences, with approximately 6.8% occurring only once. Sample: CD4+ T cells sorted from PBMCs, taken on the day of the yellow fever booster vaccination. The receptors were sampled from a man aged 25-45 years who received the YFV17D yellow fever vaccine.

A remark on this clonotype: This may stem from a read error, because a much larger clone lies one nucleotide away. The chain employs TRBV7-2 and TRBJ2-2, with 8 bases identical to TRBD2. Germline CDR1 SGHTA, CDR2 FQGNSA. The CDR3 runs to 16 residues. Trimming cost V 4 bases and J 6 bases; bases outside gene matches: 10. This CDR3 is CASSSRLAYLAGELFF. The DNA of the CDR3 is TGTGCCAGCAGCTCTCGACTAGCGTACCTCGCCGGGGAGCTGTTTTTT.

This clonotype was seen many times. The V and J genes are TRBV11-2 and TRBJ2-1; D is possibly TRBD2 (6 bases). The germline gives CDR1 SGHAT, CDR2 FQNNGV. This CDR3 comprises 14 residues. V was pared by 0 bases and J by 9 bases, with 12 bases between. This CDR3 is CASSLDGLAIEQFF. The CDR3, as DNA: TGTGCCAGCAGCTTAGATGGGCTAGCGATTGAGCAGTTCTTC.

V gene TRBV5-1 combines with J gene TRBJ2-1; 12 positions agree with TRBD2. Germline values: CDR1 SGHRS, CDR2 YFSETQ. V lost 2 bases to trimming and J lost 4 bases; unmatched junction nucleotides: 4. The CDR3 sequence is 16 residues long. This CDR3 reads CASSLMTSGSYNEQFF. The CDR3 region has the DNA TGCGCCAGCAGCTTAATGACTAGCGGGAGTTACAATGAGCAGTTCTTC. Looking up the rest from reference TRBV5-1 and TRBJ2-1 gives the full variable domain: KAGVTQTPRYLIKTRGQQVTLSCSPISGHRSVSWYQQTPGQGLQFLFEYFSETQRNKGNFPGRFSGRQFSNSRSEMNVSTLELGDSALYLCASSLMTSGSYNEQFFGPGTRLTVL.

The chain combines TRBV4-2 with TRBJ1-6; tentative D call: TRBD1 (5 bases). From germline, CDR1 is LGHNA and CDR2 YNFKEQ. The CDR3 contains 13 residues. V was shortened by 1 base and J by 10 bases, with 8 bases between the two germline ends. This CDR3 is CASSQGGHSPLHF. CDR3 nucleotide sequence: TGTGCCAGCAGCCAAGGGGGCCACTCACCCCTCCACTTT.

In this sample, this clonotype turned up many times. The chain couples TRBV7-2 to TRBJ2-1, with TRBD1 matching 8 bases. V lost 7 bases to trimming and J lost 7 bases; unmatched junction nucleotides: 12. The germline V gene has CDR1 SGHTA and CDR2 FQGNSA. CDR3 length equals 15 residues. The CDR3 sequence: CASKGAGTGGNEQFF. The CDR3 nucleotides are TGTGCCAGCAAGGGGGCCGGGACAGGTGGAAATGAGCAGTTCTTC.

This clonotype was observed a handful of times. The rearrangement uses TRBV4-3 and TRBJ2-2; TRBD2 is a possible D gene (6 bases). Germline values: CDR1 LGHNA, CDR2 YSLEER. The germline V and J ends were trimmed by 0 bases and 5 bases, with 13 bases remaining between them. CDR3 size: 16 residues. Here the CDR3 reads CASSQEEFGGTGELFF. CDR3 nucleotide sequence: TGCGCCAGCAGCCAAGAAGAATTCGGGGGAACCGGGGAGCTGTTTTTT.

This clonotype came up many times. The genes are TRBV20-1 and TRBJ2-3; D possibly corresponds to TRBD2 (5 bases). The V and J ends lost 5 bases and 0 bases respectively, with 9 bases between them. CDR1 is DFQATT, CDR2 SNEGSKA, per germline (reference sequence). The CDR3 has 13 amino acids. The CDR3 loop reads CSARRTSTDTQYF. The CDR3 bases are TGCAGTGCTCGCCGGACTAGCACAGATACGCAGTATTTT.

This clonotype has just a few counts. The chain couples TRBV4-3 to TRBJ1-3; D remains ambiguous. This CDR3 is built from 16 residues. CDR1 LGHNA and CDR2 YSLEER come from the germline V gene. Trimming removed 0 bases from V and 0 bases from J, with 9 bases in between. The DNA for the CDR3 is TGCGCCAGCAGCCAAGAAGGTCGGAGCTCTGGAAACACCATATATTTT. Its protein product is CASSQEGRSSGNTIYF.

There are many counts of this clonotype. The CDR3 is CSASEVYEQYF. CDR3 sequence (DNA): TGCAGTGCTAGTGAAGTCTACGAGCAGTACTTC. The chain couples TRBV20-1 to TRBJ2-7; D remains ambiguous. Germline V CDR1 and CDR2: DFQATT, SNEGSKA (reference sequence). This CDR3 is built from 11 residues. Trimming shortened V by 3 bases and J by 3 bases, and 6 bases separated the two germline ends.

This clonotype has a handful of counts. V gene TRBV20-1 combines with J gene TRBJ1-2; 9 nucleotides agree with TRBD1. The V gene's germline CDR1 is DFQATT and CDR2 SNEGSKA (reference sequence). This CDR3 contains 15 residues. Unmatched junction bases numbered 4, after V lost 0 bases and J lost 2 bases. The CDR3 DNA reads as TGCAGTGCTAGAGATGGGACAGGGCCCAACTATGGCTACACCTTC. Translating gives CSARDGTGPNYGYTF.

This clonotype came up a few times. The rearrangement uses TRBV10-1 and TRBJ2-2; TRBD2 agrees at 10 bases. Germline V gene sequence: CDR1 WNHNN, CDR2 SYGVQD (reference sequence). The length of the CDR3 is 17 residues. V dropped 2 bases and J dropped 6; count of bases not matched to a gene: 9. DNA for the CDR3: TGCGCCAGCAGTGAGGCCGTAGCGGGAGGCTTCCCCGGGGAGCTGTTTTTT. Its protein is CASSEAVAGGFPGELFF.

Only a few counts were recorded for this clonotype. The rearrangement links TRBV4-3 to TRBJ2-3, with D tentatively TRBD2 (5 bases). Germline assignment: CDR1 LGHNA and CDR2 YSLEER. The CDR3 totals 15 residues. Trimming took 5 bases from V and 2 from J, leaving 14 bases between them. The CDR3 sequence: CASSNKASPTDTQYF. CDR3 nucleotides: TGCGCCAGCAGCAACAAGGCTAGCCCCACAGATACGCAGTATTTT.

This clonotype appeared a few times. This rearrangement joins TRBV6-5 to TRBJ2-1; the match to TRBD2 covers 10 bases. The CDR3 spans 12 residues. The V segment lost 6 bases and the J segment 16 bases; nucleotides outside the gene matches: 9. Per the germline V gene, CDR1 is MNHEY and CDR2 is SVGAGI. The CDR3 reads CASRTIGLAAFF. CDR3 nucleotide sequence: TGTGCCAGCAGAACCATCGGACTAGCGGCCTTCTTC.